This T cell receptor (beta chain) is from a study of identical twins. Regarding the study as a whole: Out-of-frame TCR alpha sharing observed in monozygotic twins exceeded model estimates. Possibly, invariant MAIT and iNKT cells partly confounded zero-insertion analyses. Cross-sectional statistics underpinned the conclusions; the same donors were not followed. Abundant beta clonotypes from cord blood bore fewer insertions; memory repertoires lacked this pattern.

In regard to this clonotype: The antigen is unknown.

V lost 5 bases and J lost 0; bases outside the gene matches: 8. The germline V gene has CDR1 SGHRS and CDR2 YFSETQ. This CDR3 is built from 16 residues. TCRdb recomputed calls from the 5' RACE reads with MiXCR, one row per CDR3 protein. The data hold 1.5 million to 2 million distinct CDR3 sequences, with under 35% observed a single time. The TCR was taken from a newborn girl in good health. The chain is built from TRBV5-1 and TRBJ2-1, with 7 nucleotides matching TRBD1. The specimen was cord blood. The CDR3 nucleotides read TGCGCCAGCAGATCATACCGGGACAGCTCCTACAATGAGCAGTTCTTC. Translating it yields CASRSYRDSSYNEQFF.